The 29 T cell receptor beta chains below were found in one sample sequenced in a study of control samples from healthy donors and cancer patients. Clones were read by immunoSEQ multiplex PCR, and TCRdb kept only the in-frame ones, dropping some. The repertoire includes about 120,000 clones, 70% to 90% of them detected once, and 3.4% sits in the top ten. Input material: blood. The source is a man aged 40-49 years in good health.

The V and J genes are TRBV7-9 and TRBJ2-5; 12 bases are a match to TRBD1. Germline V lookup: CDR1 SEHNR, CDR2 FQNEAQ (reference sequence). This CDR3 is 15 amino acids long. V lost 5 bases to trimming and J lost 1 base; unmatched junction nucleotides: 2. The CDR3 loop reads CASSTGQGAQETQYF. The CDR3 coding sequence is TGTGCCAGCAGCACGGGACAGGGGGCCCAAGAGACCCAGTACTTC.

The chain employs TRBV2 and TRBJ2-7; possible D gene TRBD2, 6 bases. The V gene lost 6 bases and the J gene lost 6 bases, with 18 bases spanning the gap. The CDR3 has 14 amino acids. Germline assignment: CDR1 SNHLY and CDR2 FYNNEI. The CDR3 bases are TGTGCCAGCAGGGCTGGTGGAGGGGACGGCGAGCAGTACTTC. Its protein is CASRAGGGDGEQYF.

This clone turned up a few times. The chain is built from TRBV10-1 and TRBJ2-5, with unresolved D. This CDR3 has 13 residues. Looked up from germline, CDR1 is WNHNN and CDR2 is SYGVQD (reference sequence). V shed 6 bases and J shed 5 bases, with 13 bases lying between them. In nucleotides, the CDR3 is TGCGCCAGCAGCCCCAACGTCGAGGAGACCCAGTACTTC. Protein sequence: CASSPNVEETQYF.

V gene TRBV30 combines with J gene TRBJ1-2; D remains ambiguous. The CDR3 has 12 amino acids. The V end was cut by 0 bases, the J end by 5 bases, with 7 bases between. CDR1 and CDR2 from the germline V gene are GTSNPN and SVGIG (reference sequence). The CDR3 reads CAWSVTSYGYTF. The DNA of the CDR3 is TGTGCCTGGAGTGTAACCTCATATGGCTACACCTTC.

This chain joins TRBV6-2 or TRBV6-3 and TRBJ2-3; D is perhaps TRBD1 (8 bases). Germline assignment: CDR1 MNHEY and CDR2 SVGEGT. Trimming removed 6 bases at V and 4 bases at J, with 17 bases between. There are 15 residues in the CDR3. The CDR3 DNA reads TGTGCCAGCAGCCCGGGGGGACAGGACTCAGATACGCAGTATTTT. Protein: CASSPGGQDSDTQYF.

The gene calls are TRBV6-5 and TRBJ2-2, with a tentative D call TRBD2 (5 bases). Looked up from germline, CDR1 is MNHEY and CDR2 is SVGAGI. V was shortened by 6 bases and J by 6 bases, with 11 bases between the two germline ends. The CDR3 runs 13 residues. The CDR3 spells CASRREAAGELFF. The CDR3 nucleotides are TGTGCCAGCAGACGTGAAGCGGCCGGGGAGCTGTTTTTT.

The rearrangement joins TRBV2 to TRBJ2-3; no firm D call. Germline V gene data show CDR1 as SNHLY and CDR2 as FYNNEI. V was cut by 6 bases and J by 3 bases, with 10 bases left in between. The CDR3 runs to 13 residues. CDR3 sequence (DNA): TGTGCCAGCAGGGGGATGGTGACAGATACGCAGTATTTT. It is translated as CASRGMVTDTQYF.

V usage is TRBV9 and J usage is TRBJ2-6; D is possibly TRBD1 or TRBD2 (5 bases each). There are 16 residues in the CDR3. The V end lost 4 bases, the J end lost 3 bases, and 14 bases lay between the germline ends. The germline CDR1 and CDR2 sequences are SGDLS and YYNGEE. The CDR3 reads CASSKGPSSGANVLTF. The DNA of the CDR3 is TGTGCCAGCAGCAAGGGACCGTCAAGTGGGGCCAACGTCCTGACTTTC.

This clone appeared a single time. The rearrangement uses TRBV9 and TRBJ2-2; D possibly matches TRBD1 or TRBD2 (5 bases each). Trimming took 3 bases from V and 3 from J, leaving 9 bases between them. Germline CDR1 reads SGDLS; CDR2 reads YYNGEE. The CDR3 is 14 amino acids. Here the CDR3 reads CASSDRGHTGELFF. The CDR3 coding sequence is TGTGCCAGCAGCGACCGGGGCCACACCGGGGAGCTGTTTTTT.

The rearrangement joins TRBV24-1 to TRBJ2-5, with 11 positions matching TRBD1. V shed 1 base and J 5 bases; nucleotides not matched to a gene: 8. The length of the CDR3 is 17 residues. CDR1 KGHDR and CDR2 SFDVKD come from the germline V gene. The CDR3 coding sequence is TGTGCCACCAGTGATTTAGTTGGACAGGGGGCCCAGGAGACCCAGTACTTC. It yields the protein CATSDLVGQGAQETQYF.

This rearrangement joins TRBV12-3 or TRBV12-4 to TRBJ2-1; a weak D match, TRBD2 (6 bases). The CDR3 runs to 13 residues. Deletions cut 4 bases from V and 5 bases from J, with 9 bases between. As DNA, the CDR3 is TGTGCCAGCAGTTGGACTACGAACAATGAGCAGTTCTTC. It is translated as CASSWTTNNEQFF.

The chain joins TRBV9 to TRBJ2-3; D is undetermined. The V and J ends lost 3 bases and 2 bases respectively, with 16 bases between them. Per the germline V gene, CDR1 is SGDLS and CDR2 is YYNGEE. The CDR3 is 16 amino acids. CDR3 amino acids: CASSALLGIPTDTQYF. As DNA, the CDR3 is TGTGCCAGCAGCGCCCTTTTAGGGATTCCCACAGATACGCAGTATTTT. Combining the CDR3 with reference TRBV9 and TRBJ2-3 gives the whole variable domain DSGVTQTPKHLITATGQRVTLRCSPRSGDLSVYWYQQSLDQGLQFLIQYYNGEERAKGNILERFSAQQFPDLHSELNLSSLELGDSALYFCASSALLGIPTDTQYFGPGTRLTVL.

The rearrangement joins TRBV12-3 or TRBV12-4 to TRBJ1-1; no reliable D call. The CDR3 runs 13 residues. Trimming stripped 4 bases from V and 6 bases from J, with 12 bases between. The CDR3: CASSYGGVAEAFF. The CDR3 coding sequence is TGTGCCAGCAGTTACGGCGGGGTGGCTGAAGCTTTCTTT.

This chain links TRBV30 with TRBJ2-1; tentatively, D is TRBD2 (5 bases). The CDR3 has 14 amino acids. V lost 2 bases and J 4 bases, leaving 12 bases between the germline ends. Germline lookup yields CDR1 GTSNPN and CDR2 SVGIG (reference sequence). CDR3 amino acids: CAWSPGSVYNEQFF. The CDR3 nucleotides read TGTGCCTGGAGTCCGGGGAGCGTGTACAATGAGCAGTTCTTC.

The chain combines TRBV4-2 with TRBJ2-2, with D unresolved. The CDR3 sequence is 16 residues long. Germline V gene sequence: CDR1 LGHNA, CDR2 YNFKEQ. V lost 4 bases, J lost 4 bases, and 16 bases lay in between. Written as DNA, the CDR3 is TGTGCCAGCAGCCCCAACAGCCAAGGTGGCACCGGGGAGCTGTTTTTT. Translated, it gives CASSPNSQGGTGELFF.

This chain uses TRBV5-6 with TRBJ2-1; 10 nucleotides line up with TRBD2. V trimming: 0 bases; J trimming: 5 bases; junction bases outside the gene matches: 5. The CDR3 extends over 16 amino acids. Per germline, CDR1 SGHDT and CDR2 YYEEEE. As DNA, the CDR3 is TGTGCCAGCAGCTTGGTCCTAGCGGGGGCCAACAATGAGCAGTTCTTC. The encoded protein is CASSLVLAGANNEQFF.

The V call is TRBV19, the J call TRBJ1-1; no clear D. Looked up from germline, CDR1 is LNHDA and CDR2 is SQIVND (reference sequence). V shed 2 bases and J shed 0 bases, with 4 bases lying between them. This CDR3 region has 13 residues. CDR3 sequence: CASSITVNTEAFF. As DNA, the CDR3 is TGTGCCAGTAGTATAACGGTGAACACTGAAGCTTTCTTT.

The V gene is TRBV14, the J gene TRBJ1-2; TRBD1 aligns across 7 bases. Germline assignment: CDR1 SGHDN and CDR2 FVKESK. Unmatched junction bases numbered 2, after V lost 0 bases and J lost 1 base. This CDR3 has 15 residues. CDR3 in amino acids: CASSQDTGVNYGYTF. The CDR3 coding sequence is TGTGCCAGCAGCCAAGACACAGGGGTTAACTATGGCTACACCTTC.

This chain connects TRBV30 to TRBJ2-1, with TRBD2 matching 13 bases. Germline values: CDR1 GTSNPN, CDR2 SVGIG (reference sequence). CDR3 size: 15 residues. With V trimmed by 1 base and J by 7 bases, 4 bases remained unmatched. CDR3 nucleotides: TGTGCCTGGAGTGCTACTAGCGGGGGGGCAAATGAGCAGTTCTTC. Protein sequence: CAWSATSGGANEQFF. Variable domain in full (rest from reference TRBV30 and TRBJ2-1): SQTIHQWPATLVQPVGSPLSLECTVEGTSNPNLYWYRQAAGRGLQLLFYSVGIGQISSEVPQNLSASRPQDRQFILSSKKLLLSDSGFYLCAWSATSGGANEQFFGPGTRLTVL.

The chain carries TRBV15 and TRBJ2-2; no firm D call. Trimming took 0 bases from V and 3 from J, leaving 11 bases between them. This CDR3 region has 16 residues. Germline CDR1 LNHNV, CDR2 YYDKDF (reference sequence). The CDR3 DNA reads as TGTGCCACCAGCAGAGAGGGAACGGAATACACCGGGGAGCTGTTTTTT. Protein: CATSREGTEYTGELFF. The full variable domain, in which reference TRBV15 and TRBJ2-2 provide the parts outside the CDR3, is DAMVIQNPRYQVTQFGKPVTLSCSQTLNHNVMYWYQQKSSQAPKLLFHYYDKDFNNEADTPDNFQSRRPNTSFCFLDIRSPGLGDTAMYLCATSREGTEYTGELFFGEGSRLTVL.

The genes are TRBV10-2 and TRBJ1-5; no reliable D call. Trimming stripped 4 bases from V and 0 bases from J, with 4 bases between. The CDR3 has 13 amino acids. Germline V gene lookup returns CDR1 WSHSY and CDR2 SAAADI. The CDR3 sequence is CASSAGSNQPQHF. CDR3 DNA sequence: TGCGCCAGCAGTGCTGGTAGCAATCAGCCCCAGCATTTT.

CDR3 bases: TGTGCTAGTGGTTTAGTACAGGGTCCAGAGGGCTACACCTTC. Translating it yields CASGLVQGPEGYTF. The chain combines TRBV12-5 with TRBJ1-2; D might be TRBD1 (6 bases). CDR3 length: 14 amino acids. Per germline, CDR1 LGHNT and CDR2 FRNRAP. V was pared by 3 bases and J by 8 bases, with 16 bases between.

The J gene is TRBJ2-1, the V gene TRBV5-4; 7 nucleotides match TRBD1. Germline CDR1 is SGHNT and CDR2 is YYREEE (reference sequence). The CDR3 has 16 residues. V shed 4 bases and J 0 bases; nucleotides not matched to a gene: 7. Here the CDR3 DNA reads TGTGCCAGCAGCCCGAACCGGGACAGCTCCTACAATGAGCAGTTCTTC. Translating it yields CASSPNRDSSYNEQFF.

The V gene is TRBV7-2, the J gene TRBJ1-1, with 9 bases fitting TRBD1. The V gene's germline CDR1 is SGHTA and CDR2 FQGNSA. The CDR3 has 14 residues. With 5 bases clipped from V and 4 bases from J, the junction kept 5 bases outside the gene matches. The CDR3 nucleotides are TGTGCCAGCAGCGAAACAGGGGGCATCACTGAAGCTTTCTTT. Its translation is CASSETGGITEAFF.

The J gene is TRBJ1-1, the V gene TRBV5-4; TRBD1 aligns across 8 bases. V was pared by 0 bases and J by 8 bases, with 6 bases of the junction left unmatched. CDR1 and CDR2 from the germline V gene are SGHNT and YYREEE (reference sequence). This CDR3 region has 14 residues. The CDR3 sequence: CASSLVSGGGEAFF. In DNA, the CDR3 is TGTGCCAGCAGCTTGGTTTCAGGGGGCGGGGAAGCTTTCTTT.

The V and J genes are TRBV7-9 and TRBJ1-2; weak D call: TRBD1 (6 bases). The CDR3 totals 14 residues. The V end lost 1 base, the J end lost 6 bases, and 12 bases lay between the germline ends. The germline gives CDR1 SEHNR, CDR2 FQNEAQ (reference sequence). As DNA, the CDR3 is TGTGCCAGCAGCTTAGGAGCAGGGGAGGATGGCTACACCTTC. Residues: CASSLGAGEDGYTF.

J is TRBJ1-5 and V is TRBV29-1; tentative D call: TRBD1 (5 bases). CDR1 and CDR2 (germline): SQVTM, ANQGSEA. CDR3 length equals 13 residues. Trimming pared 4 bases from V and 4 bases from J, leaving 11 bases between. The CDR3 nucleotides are TGCAGCGTTGCCGCTGGGGCGAATCAGCCCCAGCATTTT. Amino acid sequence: CSVAAGANQPQHF.

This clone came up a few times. The CDR3 DNA sequence: TGTGCCAGCAGTTCAAATAACGGGGGGGACGATTCACCCCTCCACTTT. Its translation: CASSSNNGGDDSPLHF. The rearrangement uses TRBV7-9 and TRBJ1-6; D possibly corresponds to TRBD1 (5 bases). The CDR3 spans 16 residues. Germline CDR1 reads SEHNR; CDR2 reads FQNEAQ (reference sequence). The V end was cut by 6 bases, the J end by 8 bases, with 20 bases between.

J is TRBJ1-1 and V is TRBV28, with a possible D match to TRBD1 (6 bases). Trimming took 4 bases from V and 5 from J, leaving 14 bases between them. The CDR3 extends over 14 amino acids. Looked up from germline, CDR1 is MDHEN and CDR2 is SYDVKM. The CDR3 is CASSSRGQRTEAFF. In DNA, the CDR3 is TGTGCCAGCAGTTCGCGGGGGCAGAGGACTGAAGCTTTCTTT.